This entry is about one T cell receptor beta chain. Its antigen is as yet unknown. Through a sample-barcoded 5' primer and a J-beta primer mix, a second PCR was run for roughly 7 to 11 cycles. MiXCR was run by TCRdb on the 5' RACE reads, yielding one entry per CDR3 protein. The profile covers about 810,000 distinct CDR3 sequences, with roughly 35% appearing a single time and under 15% taken by the ten largest. This sample was included in a study of blood T cells in healthy people across ages. In germline, CDR1 is DFQATT, CDR2 SNEGSKA (reference sequence). This CDR3 contains 12 residues. Trimming shortened V by 6 bases and J by 4 bases, and 12 bases separated the two germline ends. Whole-study results and caveats: Fewer expanded clones and more diversity marked long-lived versus aged donors.

The material sequenced was blood. The chain combines TRBV20-1 with TRBJ1-1; perhaps TRBD1 as D (6 bases). The sequence was obtained from a man between 18 and 29 years old in good health. The CDR3 spells CSAPEQGTEAFF. The CDR3 DNA follows: TGCAGTGCACCCGAACAGGGCACTGAAGCTTTCTTT.